This is a list of T cell receptor beta chains from one sample in a study of T-cell reconstitution after alpha-beta-depleted transplantation in children. TCRdb itself ran the PCR reads through MiXCR, one entry per CDR3 protein. This table holds roughly 490,000 distinct CDR3 sequences, over 9.5% found once. The sequencing used PBMCs, mostly from graft donor cells, collected 180 days after TCRalphabeta/CD19-depleted stem cell transplant. The receptors shown here come from a female patient aged 2 to 10 who had a stem cell transplant for aplastic anemia, so the T cells may come from the graft donor. Both conserved end residues are part of each CDR3. Fields, in order: D gene, V gene, clone size, J gene, CDR3 DNA, CDR3 protein. The D gene is left open where the match is weak. Clone size, where shown, is once, few, many, or a class for clones that have expanded.

.	TRBV20-1	few	TRBJ2-3	TGCAGTGGGGATCCGGCCACAGATACGCAGTATTTT	CSGDPATDTQYF
.	TRBV12-3/TRBV12-4	few	TRBJ1-5	TGTGCCTCCCAGTTTAGGATCAGTAGCAATCAGCCCCAGCATTTT	CASQFRISSNQPQHF
.	TRBV20-1	.	TRBJ2-3	TGCAGTGCTCCCCCAGGGTCCCGCACAGATACGCAGTATTTT	CSAPPGSRTDTQYF
.	TRBV5-1	many	TRBJ1-2	TGCGCCAGCAGCTTGGTTGTCGATTATGGCTACACCTTC	CASSLVVDYGYTF
.	TRBV27	many	TRBJ2-7	TGTGCCAGCAGTTTAGGCAGGGGGGGCGAGCAGTACTTC	CASSLGRGGEQYF
.	TRBV5-1	many	TRBJ2-2	TGCGCCAGCAGCCTCGCTAGGGTTCCCGGGGAGCTGTTTTTT	CASSLARVPGELFF
TRBD1	TRBV20-1	.	TRBJ1-1	TGCAGGGGCGGACAGGCTTCAGGAGGGAACACTGAAGCTTTCTTT	CRGGQASGGNTEAFF
.	TRBV20-1	few	TRBJ2-1	TGCAGTGCCCCTCGGGGGGCCCTCGGTCATGAGCAGTTCTTC	CSAPRGALGHEQFF
TRBD1	TRBV19	.	TRBJ1-5	TGTGCCAGTTGCGCCGGGACAGGCCTCAATCAGCCCCAGCATTTT	CASCAGTGLNQPQHF
.	TRBV9	.	TRBJ2-7	TGTGCCAGCAGCGCCGGGCCCTCCTACGAGCAGTACTTC	CASSAGPSYEQYF
TRBD2	TRBV28	many	TRBJ2-5	TGTGCCAGCAGCCCCGCGGGAGGGCTTGGGGAGACCCAGTACTTC	CASSPAGGLGETQYF
.	TRBV29-1	.	TRBJ1-1	TGCAGCGTTGAAGTTGGGAACACTGAAGCTTTCTTT	CSVEVGNTEAFF
TRBD2	TRBV5-1	few	TRBJ2-1	TGCGCCAGCAGTACTAGCGGGAGTGGATACAATGAGCAGTTCTTC	CASSTSGSGYNEQFF
TRBD1	TRBV6-2/TRBV6-3	.	TRBJ1-1	TGTGCCAGCACCCGACAGGGTGAGTTAACGAACACTGAAGCTTTCTTT	CASTRQGELTNTEAFF
TRBD2	TRBV15	few	TRBJ2-5	TGTGCCACCAGCCTCGGACTAGCGGGAGGGCAAGAGACCCAGTACTTC	CATSLGLAGGQETQYF
TRBD2	TRBV20-1	.	TRBJ2-5	TGCAGTGCCCCCAGACTAGCGGGAGTAGTGGAGACCCAGTACTTC	CSAPRLAGVVETQYF
.	TRBV4-2	few	TRBJ2-5	TGTGCCAGCAGCCAAGAACAAGAGACCCAGTACTTC	CASSQEQETQYF